One sample yielded the 23 T cell receptor beta chains listed below, sequenced in a study of T-cell reconstitution after alpha-beta-depleted transplantation in children. Unique molecular identifiers were used in preparing the TCRbeta library. TCRdb itself ran the PCR reads through MiXCR, one entry per CDR3 protein. Of about a million distinct CDR3 sequences detected, about 29% appear once; the ten largest clones hold about 28%. Sequencing used PBMCs, mostly from graft donor cells, obtained 360 days after TCRalphabeta/CD19-depleted stem cell transplant. The receptors shown here come from a boy in the first two years of life who had a stem cell transplant for SCID, so the T cells may come from the graft donor.

The chain is built from TRBV28 and TRBJ2-1; no firm D call. The CDR3 is 13 amino acids. Germline-derived CDR1 and CDR2 are MDHEN and SYDVKM. V was pared by 5 bases and J by 7 bases, with 12 bases between. The CDR3 loop is CASSRPPGNEQFF. The DNA for the CDR3 is TGTGCCAGCAGTCGCCCCCCTGGGAATGAGCAGTTCTTC.

The chain uses TRBV12-3 or TRBV12-4 and TRBJ2-7, with 7 bases matching TRBD1. The V and J ends lost 7 bases and 3 bases, in that order; junction bases with no gene match: 6. CDR3 length equals 13 residues. In DNA, the CDR3 is TGTGCCAGCACCCAACAGGGGAGCTACGAGCAGTACTTC. Translation: CASTQQGSYEQYF.

The chain uses TRBV7-2 and TRBJ2-7; 10 nucleotides align to TRBD2. The V gene's germline CDR1 is SGHTA and CDR2 FQGNSA. This CDR3 is 15 amino acids long. Trimming took 1 base from V and 4 from J; bases not matched to a gene: 4. CDR3 amino acids: CASSLEASGGYEQYF. CDR3 coding DNA: TGTGCCAGCAGCTTAGAGGCTAGCGGGGGATACGAGCAGTACTTC.

This clonotype appeared a few times. The chain uses TRBV6-2 or TRBV6-3 and TRBJ2-1, with D maybe TRBD1 (5 bases). The length of the CDR3 is 16 residues. V was pared by 6 bases and J by 1 base, with 16 bases between. Germline assignment: CDR1 MNHEY and CDR2 SVGEGT. The CDR3 region is CASSRGWGASYNEQFF. The CDR3 nucleotides are TGTGCCAGCAGCCGAGGATGGGGCGCTTCCTACAATGAGCAGTTCTTC.

The chain links TRBV24-1 to TRBJ2-2, with TRBD2 as a possible D gene (5 bases). The CDR3 loop spans 17 amino acids. V lost 5 bases and J 3 bases, leaving 18 bases between the germline ends. Germline CDR1 reads KGHDR; CDR2 reads SFDVKD. In DNA, the CDR3 is TGTGCCACCAGTGCTGGCGAGGGCTTCGCAGACACCGGGGAGCTGTTTTTT. The encoded protein is CATSAGEGFADTGELFF.

This chain joins TRBV29-1 and TRBJ2-7; a weak D match, TRBD1 (5 bases). Germline V CDR1 and CDR2: SQVTM, ANQGSEA. The CDR3 is 11 residues long. The germline V and J ends were trimmed by 6 bases and 3 bases, with 9 bases remaining between them. CDR3 nucleotide sequence: TGCAGCGTCGCCACAGGCTACGAGCAGTACTTC. Protein product: CSVATGYEQYF.

This clonotype occurred a few times. The chain couples TRBV20-1 to TRBJ2-5; D is ambiguous. The length of the CDR3 is 12 residues. Germline lookup yields CDR1 DFQATT and CDR2 SNEGSKA (reference sequence). The germline V and J ends were trimmed by 3 bases and 4 bases, with 9 bases remaining between them. The CDR3 region is CSASESGETQYF. CDR3 bases: TGCAGTGCTAGTGAGTCCGGAGAGACCCAGTACTTC.

V and J are TRBV7-2 and TRBJ1-2; TRBD1 matches 10 bases. Germline CDR1 SGHTA, CDR2 FQGNSA. V dropped 0 bases and J dropped 8; count of bases not matched to a gene: 3. This CDR3 region has 14 residues. The CDR3 reads CASSLAGQGGGYTF. The CDR3 DNA reads as TGTGCCAGCAGCTTAGCTGGACAGGGGGGCGGCTACACCTTC.

V is TRBV12-3 or TRBV12-4 and J is TRBJ2-1; D is perhaps TRBD1 or TRBD2 (6 bases each). This CDR3 contains 15 residues. Trimming took off 6 bases at V and 7 bases at J, with 19 bases between the two ends. In DNA, the CDR3 is TGTGCCAGCAGCACAAGGGGGGCCTTCCTTAATGAGCAGTTCTTC. Its protein product is CASSTRGAFLNEQFF.

The chain uses TRBV30 and TRBJ2-2; 7 positions match TRBD1. The V gene's germline CDR1 is GTSNPN and CDR2 SVGIG (reference sequence). Unmatched junction bases numbered 14, after V lost 1 base and J lost 0 bases. The CDR3 loop spans 19 amino acids. CDR3 amino acids: CAWSDYLGDRASNTGELFF. The CDR3 DNA follows: TGTGCCTGGAGTGATTATCTCGGTGACAGGGCCTCGAACACCGGGGAGCTGTTTTTT.

This clonotype was seen a handful of times. The genes are TRBV5-1 and TRBJ2-7, with a tentative D call TRBD1 (5 bases). Germline CDR1 is SGHRS and CDR2 is YFSETQ. Trimming removed 3 bases from V and 2 bases from J, with 12 bases in between. CDR3 length: 14 amino acids. Here the CDR3 reads CASSSLGPAYEQYF. The CDR3 nucleotides read TGCGCCAGCAGCTCCTTGGGGCCAGCCTACGAGCAGTACTTC. Complete variable domain (other parts from reference TRBV5-1 and TRBJ2-7): KAGVTQTPRYLIKTRGQQVTLSCSPISGHRSVSWYQQTPGQGLQFLFEYFSETQRNKGNFPGRFSGRQFSNSRSEMNVSTLELGDSALYLCASSSLGPAYEQYFGPGTRLTVT.

CDR3 DNA: TGCAGTGCTGCCGGACAGGGTTGGGAGGGAGCTTTCTTT. Translation gives CSAAGQGWEGAFF. The chain has TRBV20-1 and TRBJ1-1; TRBD1 agrees at 8 bases. With V trimmed by 5 bases and J by 10 bases, 12 bases remained unmatched. The length of the CDR3 is 13 residues. The germline V gene encodes CDR1 DFQATT and CDR2 SNEGSKA (reference sequence).

This clonotype has ten or more counts. The chain recombines TRBV6-6 with TRBJ2-4; 12 bases map to TRBD2. V was clipped by 6 bases and J by 12 bases; unmatched bases: 6. The CDR3 runs to 13 residues. Germline V gene data show CDR1 as MNHNY and CDR2 as SVGAGI (reference sequence). The CDR3 coding sequence is TGTGCCAGCAGCCAAGGACTAGCGGGGAGTCAGTACTTC. Residues: CASSQGLAGSQYF.

The V call is TRBV20-1, the J call TRBJ2-3; the D gene is possibly TRBD1 (5 bases). Trimming took 6 bases from V and 6 from J, leaving 19 bases between them. The germline gives CDR1 DFQATT, CDR2 SNEGSKA (reference sequence). This CDR3 is built from 14 residues. The CDR3 sequence is CSADETEHGDTQYF. DNA for the CDR3: TGCAGTGCAGACGAGACAGAGCATGGGGATACGCAGTATTTT.

The chain uses TRBV3-1 and TRBJ2-5, with D possibly matching TRBD2 (5 bases). There are 11 residues in the CDR3. Germline V gene data show CDR1 as LGHDT and CDR2 as YNNKEL (reference sequence). Trimming pared 4 bases from V and 10 bases from J, leaving 10 bases between. The CDR3 DNA reads as TGTGCCAGCAGCCCAGAGGGTGGCCAGTACTTC. Protein: CASSPEGGQYF.

This clonotype came up a few times. This chain connects TRBV6-1 to TRBJ2-5, with 8 positions matching TRBD1. In germline, CDR1 is MNHNS, CDR2 SASEGT. The length of the CDR3 is 14 residues. V gave up 6 bases and J gave up 3 bases; unmatched junction bases: 6. DNA for the CDR3: TGTGCCAGCAGAGCCAGGGGGCGGGAAGAGACCCAGTACTTC. It specifies CASRARGREETQYF.

The V gene is TRBV7-8, the J gene TRBJ2-3; D gene ambiguous. The CDR3 extends over 15 amino acids. The germline V gene encodes CDR1 SGHVS and CDR2 FQNEAQ. Trimming removed 5 bases at V and 2 bases at J, with 14 bases between. This CDR3 reads CASSPNHFPTDTQYF. The CDR3 nucleotides are TGTGCCAGCAGCCCTAACCATTTCCCCACAGATACGCAGTATTTT.

The sample holds many counts of this clonotype. CDR3 sequence: CATQDTEAFF. CDR3 in DNA: TGTGCTACCCAGGACACTGAAGCTTTCTTT. The chain has TRBV12-5 and TRBJ1-1; D is ambiguous. Germline assignment: CDR1 LGHNT and CDR2 FRNRAP. The CDR3 loop spans 10 amino acids. Trimming left V 10 bases short and J 3 bases short, with 6 bases between.

The chain combines TRBV6-2 or TRBV6-3 with TRBJ2-7, with D possibly being TRBD1 or TRBD2 (6 bases each). CDR3 length equals 14 residues. The germline V and J ends were trimmed by 8 bases and 1 base, with 15 bases remaining between them. Per the germline V gene, CDR1 is MNHEY and CDR2 is SVGEGT. CDR3 loop: CASLKGGDSYEQYF. CDR3 DNA sequence: TGTGCCAGCCTCAAGGGGGGTGATTCCTACGAGCAGTACTTC.

This chain joins TRBV5-1 and TRBJ2-1; tentatively, D is TRBD2 (5 bases). Per the germline V gene, CDR1 is SGHRS and CDR2 is YFSETQ. The ends were cut back, 1 base at V and 0 bases at J, with 8 bases in the middle. The CDR3 is 15 residues long. CDR3 DNA sequence: TGCGCCAGCAGCTTGTACGGGATCTCCTACAATGAGCAGTTCTTC. This sequence encodes CASSLYGISYNEQFF.

The sample holds a few counts of this clonotype. The chain uses TRBV4-1 and TRBJ1-1; D gene ambiguous. This CDR3 spans 15 amino acids. CDR1 is MGHRA, CDR2 YSYEKL, per germline. Trimming shortened V by 4 bases and J by 0 bases, and 12 bases separated the two germline ends. CDR3 loop: CASSRLPQLNTEAFF. The CDR3 region has the DNA TGCGCCAGCAGCCGACTTCCGCAGCTGAACACTGAAGCTTTCTTT.

The CDR3 protein is CATQDWSRSTDTQYF. The CDR3 DNA follows: TGTGCCACCCAAGACTGGTCCCGAAGCACAGATACGCAGTATTTT. The rearrangement links TRBV15 to TRBJ2-3; D is undetermined. Trimming removed 8 bases from V and 0 bases from J, with 15 bases in between. Germline CDR1 is LNHNV and CDR2 is YYDKDF (reference sequence). The CDR3 has 15 residues. The full variable domain, with the rest looked up from reference TRBV15 and TRBJ2-3, is DAMVIQNPRYQVTQFGKPVTLSCSQTLNHNVMYWYQQKSSQAPKLLFHYYDKDFNNEADTPDNFQSRRPNTSFCFLDIRSPGLGDTAMYLCATQDWSRSTDTQYFGPGTRLTVL.

This chain joins TRBV5-1 and TRBJ2-5, with D hard to call. The V end was cut by 1 base, the J end by 7 bases, with 5 bases between. The CDR3 extends over 11 amino acids. Germline values: CDR1 SGHRS, CDR2 YFSETQ. CDR3 DNA sequence: TGCGCCAGCAGCTTGTTTGGGACCCAGTACTTC. Residues: CASSLFGTQYF. Full variable domain (rest looked up from reference TRBV5-1 and TRBJ2-5): KAGVTQTPRYLIKTRGQQVTLSCSPISGHRSVSWYQQTPGQGLQFLFEYFSETQRNKGNFPGRFSGRQFSNSRSEMNVSTLELGDSALYLCASSLFGTQYFGPGTRLLVL.